This T cell receptor beta chain is from a study of a mutant IDH1 vaccine in newly diagnosed glioma. Background on the study: Sex among treated patients split around 62% male, about 40% female; mean age was roughly 42 years.

Looked up from germline, CDR1 is MNHGY and CDR2 is SAAAGT. Trimming at V came to 9 bases and at J to 5 bases, leaving 8 bases not matched to a gene. The CDR3 is 13 amino acids. For this clone: Antigen specificity is unknown.

Described time point: week 35, safety follow-up. Every vaccination contained 300 ug of the mutant IDH1 20-mer peptide and was paired with topical imiquimod. Every donor had a new WHO grade 3 or 4 astrocytoma that was IDH1-mutant, with loss of nuclear ATRX. The method was immunoSEQ multiplex PCR; TCRdb's version includes in-frame clones alone and lacks a portion of them. The sample lists tens of thousands of clones, around four fifths occurring once. The sample consisted of PBMCs, taken from a glioma patient whose treatment included an IDH1 peptide vaccine. This chain uses TRBV6-8 with TRBJ2-7, with 9 positions matching TRBD2. This receptor was identified in a woman in her late teens or twenties with glioma. The CDR3 here is CARVSGSPHEQYF. The CDR3 DNA sequence: TGTGCCAGAGTTAGCGGGAGTCCCCACGAGCAGTACTTC.